This T cell receptor beta chain was sequenced in a study of T cell responses to AZD1222 COVID-19 vaccine. The overall study: Second-dose timings of about 4 or about 12 weeks were pooled.

Repertoires were generated with immunoSEQ multiplex PCR, while TCRdb's copy carries only in-frame clones and drops some. The table records about 260,000 clones, roughly 93% of them present only once. Germline CDR1 and CDR2: KGHSH and LQKENI. After removal of 6 bases from V and 2 bases from J, the junction contained 6 bases not matched to a gene. This CDR3 has 14 residues. This specimen was peripheral blood, taken on day 0 of AZD1222 vaccination. The clonotype originates from an adult in good health. The rearrangement joins TRBV18 to TRBJ1-2; 7 bases fit TRBD1. The CDR3 DNA reads TGTGCCAGCTCTTCGCAGGGGGAAAACTATGGCTACACCTTC. This translates into CASSSQGENYGYTF.